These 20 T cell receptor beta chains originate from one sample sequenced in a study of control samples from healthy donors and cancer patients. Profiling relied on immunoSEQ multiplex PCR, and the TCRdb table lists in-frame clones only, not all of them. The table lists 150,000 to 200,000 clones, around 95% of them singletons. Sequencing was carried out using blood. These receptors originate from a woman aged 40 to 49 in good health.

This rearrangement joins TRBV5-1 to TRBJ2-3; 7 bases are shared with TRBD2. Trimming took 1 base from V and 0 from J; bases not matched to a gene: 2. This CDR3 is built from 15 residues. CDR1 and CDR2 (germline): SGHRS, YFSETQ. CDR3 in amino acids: CASSLSGVSTDTQYF. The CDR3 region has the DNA TGCGCCAGCAGCTTGAGCGGGGTAAGCACAGATACGCAGTATTTT.

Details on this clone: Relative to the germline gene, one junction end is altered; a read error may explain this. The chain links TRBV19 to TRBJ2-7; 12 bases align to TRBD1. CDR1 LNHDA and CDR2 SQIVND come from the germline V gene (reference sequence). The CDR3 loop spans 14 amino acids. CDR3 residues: CTSRRDRGRGEQYF. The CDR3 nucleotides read TGTACCAGCCGCCGGGACAGGGGGCGCGGCGAGCAGTACTTC.

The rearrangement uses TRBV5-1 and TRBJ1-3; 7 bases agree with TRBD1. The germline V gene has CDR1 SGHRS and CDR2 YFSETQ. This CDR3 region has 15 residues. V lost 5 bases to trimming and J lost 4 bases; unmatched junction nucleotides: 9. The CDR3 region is CASSQGQVEGNTIYF. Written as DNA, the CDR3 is TGCGCCAGCAGTCAAGGACAGGTGGAAGGAAACACCATATATTTT.

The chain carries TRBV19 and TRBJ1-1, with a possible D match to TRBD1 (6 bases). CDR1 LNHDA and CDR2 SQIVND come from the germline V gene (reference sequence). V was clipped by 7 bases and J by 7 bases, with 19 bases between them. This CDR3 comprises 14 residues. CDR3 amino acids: CASTNVQGSVEAFF. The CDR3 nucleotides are TGTGCCAGTACCAACGTACAGGGTAGCGTTGAAGCTTTCTTT.

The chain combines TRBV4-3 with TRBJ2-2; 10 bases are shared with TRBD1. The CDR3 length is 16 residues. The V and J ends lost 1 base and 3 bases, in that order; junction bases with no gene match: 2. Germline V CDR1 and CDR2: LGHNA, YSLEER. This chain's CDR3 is CASSQGQGADTGELFF. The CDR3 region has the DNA TGCGCCAGCAGCCAAGGACAGGGGGCGGACACCGGGGAGCTGTTTTTT.

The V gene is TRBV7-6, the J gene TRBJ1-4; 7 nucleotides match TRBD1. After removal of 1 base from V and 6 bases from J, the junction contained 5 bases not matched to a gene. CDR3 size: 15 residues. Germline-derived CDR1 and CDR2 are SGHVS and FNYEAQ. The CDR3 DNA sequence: TGTGCCAGCAGCTTAGGACAGGGATCTTATGAAAAACTGTTTTTT. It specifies CASSLGQGSYEKLFF. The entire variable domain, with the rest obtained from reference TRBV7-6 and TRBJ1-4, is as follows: GAGVSQSPRYKVTKRGQDVALRCDPISGHVSLYWYRQALGQGPEFLTYFNYEAQQDKSGLPNDRFSAERPEGSISTLTIQRTEQRDSAMYRCASSLGQGSYEKLFFGSGTQLSVL.

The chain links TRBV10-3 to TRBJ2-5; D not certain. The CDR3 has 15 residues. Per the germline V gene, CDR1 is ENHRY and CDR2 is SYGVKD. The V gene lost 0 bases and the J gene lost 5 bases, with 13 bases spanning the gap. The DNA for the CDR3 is TGTGCCATCAGTGAGTCTGGGGTCCCCAGGGAGACCCAGTACTTC. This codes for CAISESGVPRETQYF.

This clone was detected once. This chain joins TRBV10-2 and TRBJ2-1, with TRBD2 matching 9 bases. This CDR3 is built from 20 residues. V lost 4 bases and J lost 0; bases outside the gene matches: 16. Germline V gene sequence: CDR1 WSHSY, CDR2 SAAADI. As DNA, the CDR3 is TGCGCCAGCAGTGTCGGTCCCCCAAGCGGGGGGACGGGCTCCTACAATGAGCAGTTCTTC. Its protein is CASSVGPPSGGTGSYNEQFF.

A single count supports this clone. The CDR3 sequence is CASSPPPGLEQYF. The CDR3 coding sequence is TGTGCCAGCAGCCCCCCCCCAGGGCTCGAGCAGTACTTC. The genes are TRBV7-2 and TRBJ2-7; D perhaps matches TRBD1 (5 bases). Per germline, CDR1 SGHTA and CDR2 FQGNSA. The CDR3 is made up of 13 amino acids. V gave up 5 bases and J gave up 6 bases, with 14 bases separating them.

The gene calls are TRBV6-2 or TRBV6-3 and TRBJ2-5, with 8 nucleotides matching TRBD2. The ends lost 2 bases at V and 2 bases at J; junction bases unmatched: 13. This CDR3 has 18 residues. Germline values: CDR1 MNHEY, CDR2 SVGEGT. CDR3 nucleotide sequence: TGTGCCAGCAGTTACCCGGCCGATGGGGTAGCGGGGCAAGAGACCCAGTACTTC. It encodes CASSYPADGVAGQETQYF.

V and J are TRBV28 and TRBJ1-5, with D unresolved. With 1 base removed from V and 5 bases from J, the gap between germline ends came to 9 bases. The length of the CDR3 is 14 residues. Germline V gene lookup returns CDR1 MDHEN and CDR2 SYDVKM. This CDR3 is CASSLLGLDQPQHF. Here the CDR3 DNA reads TGTGCCAGCAGTTTATTGGGTCTCGATCAGCCCCAGCATTTT.

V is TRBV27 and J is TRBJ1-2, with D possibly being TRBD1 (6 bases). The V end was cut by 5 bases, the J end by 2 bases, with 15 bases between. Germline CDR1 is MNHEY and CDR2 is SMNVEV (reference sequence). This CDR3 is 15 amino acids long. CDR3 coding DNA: TGTGCCAGCAGTCACCGAAGCAGGGGAAACTATGGCTACACCTTC. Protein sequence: CASSHRSRGNYGYTF.

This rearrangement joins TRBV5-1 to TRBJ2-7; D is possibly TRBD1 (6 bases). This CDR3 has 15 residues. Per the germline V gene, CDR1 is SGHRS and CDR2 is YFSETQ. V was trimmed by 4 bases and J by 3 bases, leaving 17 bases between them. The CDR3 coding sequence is TGCGCCAGCAGCGCAGAGGACGGGGACATCTACGAGCAGTACTTC. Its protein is CASSAEDGDIYEQYF.

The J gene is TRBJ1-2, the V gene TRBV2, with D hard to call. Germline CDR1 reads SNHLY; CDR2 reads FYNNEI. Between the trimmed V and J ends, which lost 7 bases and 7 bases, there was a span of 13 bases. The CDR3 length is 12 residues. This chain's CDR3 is CASTRARGGYTF. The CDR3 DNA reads TGTGCCAGCACCCGGGCACGTGGTGGCTACACCTTC.

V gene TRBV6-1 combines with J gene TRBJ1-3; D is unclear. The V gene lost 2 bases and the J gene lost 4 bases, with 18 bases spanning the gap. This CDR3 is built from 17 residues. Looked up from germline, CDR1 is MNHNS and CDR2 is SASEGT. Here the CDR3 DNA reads TGTGCCAGCAGTGAAAGGGTGCGTCATGCGTCCGGAAACACCATATATTTT. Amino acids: CASSERVRHASGNTIYF.

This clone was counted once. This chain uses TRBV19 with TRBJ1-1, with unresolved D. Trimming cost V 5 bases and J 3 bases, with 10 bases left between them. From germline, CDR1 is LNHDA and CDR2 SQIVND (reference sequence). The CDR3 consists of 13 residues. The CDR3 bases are TGTGCCAGTAGTTCAACAGTGGACACTGAAGCTTTCTTT. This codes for CASSSTVDTEAFF. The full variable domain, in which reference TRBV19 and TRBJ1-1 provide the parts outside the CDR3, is DGGITQSPKYLFRKEGQNVTLSCEQNLNHDAMYWYRQDPGQGLRLIYYSQIVNDFQKGDIAEGYSVSREKKESFPLTVTSAQKNPTAFYLCASSSTVDTEAFFGQGTRLTVV.

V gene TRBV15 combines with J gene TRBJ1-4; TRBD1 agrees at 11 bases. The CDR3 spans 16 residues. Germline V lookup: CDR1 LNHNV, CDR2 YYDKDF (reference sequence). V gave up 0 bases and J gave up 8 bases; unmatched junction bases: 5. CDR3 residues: CATSRDWTGGREKLFF. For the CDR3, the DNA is TGTGCCACCAGCAGAGATTGGACAGGGGGCCGCGAAAAACTGTTTTTT.

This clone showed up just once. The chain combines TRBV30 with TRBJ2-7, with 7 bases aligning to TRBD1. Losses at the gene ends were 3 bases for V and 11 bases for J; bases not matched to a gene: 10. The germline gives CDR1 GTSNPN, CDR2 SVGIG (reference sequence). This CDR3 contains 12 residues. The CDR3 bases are TGTGCCTGGAGGCAGGGGGACCAGAAGGAGTACTTC. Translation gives CAWRQGDQKEYF.

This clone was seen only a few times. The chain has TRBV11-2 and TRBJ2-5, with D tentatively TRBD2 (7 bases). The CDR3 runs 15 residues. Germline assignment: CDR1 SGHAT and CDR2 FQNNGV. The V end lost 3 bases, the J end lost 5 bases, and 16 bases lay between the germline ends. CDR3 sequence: CASSFWGGARETQYF. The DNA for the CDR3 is TGTGCCAGCAGCTTCTGGGGGGGGGCCAGGGAGACCCAGTACTTC.

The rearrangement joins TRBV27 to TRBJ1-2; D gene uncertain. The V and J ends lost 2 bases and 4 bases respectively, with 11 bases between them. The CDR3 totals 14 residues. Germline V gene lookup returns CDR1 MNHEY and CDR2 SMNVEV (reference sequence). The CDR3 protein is CASSLDRAPYGYTF. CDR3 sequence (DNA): TGTGCCAGCAGTTTAGATCGGGCCCCCTATGGCTACACCTTC.